This T cell receptor beta chain was sequenced during a study of blood T cell repertoires in COVID-19. Study summary: Nucleic acid was either cDNA or gDNA, and it came from T cells, B-cell-depleted T cells, or PBMCs.

The data were produced by immunoSEQ multiplex PCR, yet TCRdb's version contains in-frame clones alone and is incomplete. This sample carries 50,000 to 65,000 clones, 84% of them seen once, and the ten largest clones take roughly 16%. The ends were cut back, 3 bases at V and 1 base at J, with 9 bases in the middle. This CDR3 has 14 residues. Germline-derived CDR1 and CDR2 are MNHEY and SMNVEV (reference sequence). This chain links TRBV27 with TRBJ1-1, with D possibly being TRBD1 (5 bases). The sequenced sample consisted of peripheral blood. The clonotype was recovered from a man aged 55 to 69 with COVID-19, enrolled during active disease. The CDR3 is CASSFGGGNTEAFF. CDR3 DNA: TGTGCCAGCAGTTTTGGGGGGGGGAACACTGAAGCTTTCTTT.